This T cell receptor beta chain is from a study of blood T cell repertoires in COVID-19. Study-wide background: Some COVID-19 samples were acute and others convalescent; all came from the United States, Italy and Spain. The analysed material was cDNA or gDNA that came from T cells, B-cell-depleted T cells, or PBMCs.

Study processing details: Counts of nucleated cells, estimated from reference gene primer amplification, were obtained. Libraries were prepared by immunoSEQ multiplex PCR; TCRdb keeps only in-frame clonotypes and omits some of them. The DNA gave D and trimming, while V, J and clone size come from that table. The sample contains more than 80,000 clones, approximately 88% of which appear only once. This clone was counted a few times. Looked up from germline, CDR1 is LNHDA and CDR2 is SQIVND (reference sequence). CDR3 size: 14 residues. J gave up 5 bases and V 4 bases, and 6 bases lay outside the gene matches.

This chain joins TRBV19 and TRBJ1-1; TRBD1 matches 8 bases. The sequence derives from a man at least 80 years old with acute or convalescent COVID-19. Input material: peripheral blood. The CDR3, as DNA: TGTGCCAGTAGTAGCGCAGGGGGCTTTACTGAAGCTTTCTTT. It codes for CASSSAGGFTEAFF.